This T cell receptor beta chain was identified in a study of blood T cell repertoires in COVID-19. Turning to the study itself: The samples span acute and convalescent COVID-19 from the United States, Italy and Spain. PBMCs, B-cell-depleted T cells, or T cells provided the cDNA or gDNA that made up the material.

V was clipped by 1 base and J by 6 bases; unmatched bases: 18. CDR1 and CDR2 (germline): LGHNA, YNFKEQ. This CDR3 region has 19 residues. In the original analysis: It was from reference gene primer amplification that nucleated cell counts were estimated. The method was immunoSEQ multiplex PCR; TCRdb's version includes in-frame clones alone and lacks a portion of them. That table is the source of V, J and clone size, and D and trimming were worked out from the DNA. In the table there are approximately 91,000 clones, about four fifths of which are singletons. This receptor was taken from a man between 65 and 85 years old with acute or convalescent COVID-19. V usage is TRBV4-2 and J usage is TRBJ2-7; 10 bases match TRBD2. The sample consisted of peripheral blood. The CDR3 region has the DNA TGTGCCAGCAGCCAAGGAAGGTCGGGTTCCCGGGGACTAGCGTTCGAGCAGTACTTC. Protein sequence: CASSQGRSGSRGLAFEQYF.